This TCR beta chain was found in a study of T cells in localized non-small cell lung cancer. This clone was picked up one time. No antigen is known for it. Profiling relied on immunoSEQ multiplex PCR, and the TCRdb table lists in-frame clones only, not all of them. Among 15,000 to 20,000 clones listed, roughly 85% were seen once. Whole-study results and caveats: Peak T cell clonality was found in uninvolved adjacent lung, exceeding tumor.

Germline assignment: CDR1 MNHNS and CDR2 SASEGT. This CDR3 is 13 amino acids long. V lost 6 bases, J lost 8 bases, and 16 bases lay in between. The chain couples TRBV6-1 to TRBJ1-2; a weak D match, TRBD1 (6 bases). The sequence came from a male donor older than 55 with stage I lung adenocarcinoma. Source: peripheral blood, taken before any cancer treatment. The DNA of the CDR3 is TGTGCCAGCAGCGGGTCAGGGGATAGGGGCTACACCTTC. Residues: CASSGSGDRGYTF.